This T cell receptor (beta chain) is from a study of regulatory T cells in long-lasting Graves disease. Library construction for TCR beta used iRepertoire HTBI primers and Arm-PCR of CDR3 regions. TCRdb redid the calling of the multiplex PCR reads with MiXCR, one entry per CDR3 protein. The repertoire holds about 470,000 distinct CDR3 sequences, with around 20% as singletons. In germline, CDR1 is SGHTA, CDR2 FQGNSA. This CDR3 comprises 15 residues. Specified time point: persistent/refractory GD, antithyroid drugs over 5 years with positive TRAb. The TCR library was made from RNA extracted from PBMCs. Per American Thyroid Association guidelines, Graves' disease was diagnosed. This clonotype was found once. Its antigen is as yet unknown. Its ends do not fully match the called genes, so a read error is possible. Broader study findings: The study found lower TCR diversity in persistent Graves' patients than in newly diagnosed ones. Persistent patients had more shared public clonotypes (under 3,000) than new patients (966). Favored usage of TRBV28, TRBJ1-2 and TRBJ2-5 was recorded in persistent disease.

This receptor was obtained from a female donor with Graves disease. The V call is TRBV7-2, the J call TRBJ2-7; D uncertain. Sequences were derived from peripheral blood mononuclear cells (PBMCs), sampled when the disease was refractory, from a patient treated with antithyroid drugs. CDR3 sequence (DNA): TGCGCCAGCAGCCAAGACATCGGCAGGTACTACGAGCAGTACTTC. Protein product: CASSQDIGRYYEQYF.